This T cell receptor (beta chain) was identified in a study of vaccination effects on CD4 cells after COVID-19. The CDR3 is 15 amino acids. The germline gives CDR1 SGDLS, CDR2 YYNGEE. V was cut by 0 bases and J by 6 bases, with 12 bases left in between. Sequenced by immunoSEQ multiplex PCR; TCRdb stores in-frame clones only, minus some. The profile shows tens of thousands of clones, under 85% of them singletons. Study-wide results and caveats: Marked clonal contraction was seen in infection- and vaccine-induced clones late after vaccination. New vaccine-induced clones dominated post-vaccine spike-reactive clones in convalescents.

As concerns this clone: Its antigen is still unknown.

Before any sequencing was done, the ViraFEST assay used viral peptide pools to expand antigen-specific CD4+ T cells. After about 10 days in culture, the CD4+ T cells were isolated. The person had a PCR-confirmed SARS-CoV-2 infection during March to December 2020. The source is a human donor who had a prior SARS-CoV-2 infection. This sample comprised CD4+ T cells from PBMCs cultured with a peptide pool, obtained before COVID-19 vaccination. The chain combines TRBV9 with TRBJ2-2; D possibly corresponds to TRBD1 (5 bases). As DNA, the CDR3 is TGTGCCAGCAGCGTAGGGGAAGGGGCCGCCGGGGAGCTGTTTTTT. Residues: CASSVGEGAAGELFF.